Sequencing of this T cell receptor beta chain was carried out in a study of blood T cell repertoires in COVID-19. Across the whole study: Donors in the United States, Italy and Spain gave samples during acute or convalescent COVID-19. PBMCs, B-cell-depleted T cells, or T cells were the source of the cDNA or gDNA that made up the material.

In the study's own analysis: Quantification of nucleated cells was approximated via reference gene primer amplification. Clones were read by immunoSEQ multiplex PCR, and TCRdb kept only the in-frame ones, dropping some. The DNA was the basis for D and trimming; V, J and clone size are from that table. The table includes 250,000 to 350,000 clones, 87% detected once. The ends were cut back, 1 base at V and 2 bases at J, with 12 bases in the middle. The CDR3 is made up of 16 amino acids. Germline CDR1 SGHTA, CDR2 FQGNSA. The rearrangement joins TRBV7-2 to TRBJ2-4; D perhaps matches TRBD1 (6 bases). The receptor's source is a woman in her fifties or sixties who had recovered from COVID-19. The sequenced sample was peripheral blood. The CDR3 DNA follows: TGTGCCAGCAGCTTAGGGGCAGGGGAGCCCAAAAACATTCAGTACTTC. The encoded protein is CASSLGAGEPKNIQYF.